This TCR beta chain stems from a study of shared clonotypes between healthy human individuals. Notes on the study in general: Read depth was anticipated to influence clonotype sharing among donors. Of the naive CD4 clonotypes, approximately 5% were shared across several donors. What rarefaction showed was incomplete sorted-subset sequencing despite large depth.

Comments on this clone: The antigen is undetermined.

The V and J ends lost 1 base and 8 bases respectively, with 20 bases between them. The CDR3 contains 16 residues. Germline V gives CDR1 SGHAT, CDR2 FQNNGV. Sequencing used immunoSEQ multiplex PCR; TCRdb keeps in-frame clones, though not all of them. The sample consists of roughly 700,000 clones, about 74% of them appearing once. The sequencing sample was made of memory CD4+ T cells sorted from blood. The sample's subset: CD45RA-negative fraction. The source of this sequence is a woman in her twenties or thirties in good health. The chain uses TRBV11-2 and TRBJ1-2, with D perhaps matching TRBD1 (6 bases). The CDR3 loop is CASSLGTGFSGGGYTF. The CDR3 bases are TGTGCCAGCAGCTTAGGCACCGGATTCTCGGGGGGCGGCTACACCTTC.